The subject of this entry is one T cell receptor (beta chain). As yet, its antigen is unknown. The data were taken from a study of T cell responses to AZD1222 COVID-19 vaccine. Profiling relied on immunoSEQ multiplex PCR, and the TCRdb table lists in-frame clones only, not all of them. The sample shows roughly 150,000 clones, approximately 88% of them seen only once. Germline CDR1 and CDR2: SGHDT and YYEEEE. Trimming removed 5 bases from V and 6 bases from J, with 17 bases in between. There are 14 residues in the CDR3. Findings and caveats of the study: Samples come after the peak T cell response, not at day 14. Vaccine-associated CD4 TCRs ranged over spike, dominating at 160-218 and 743-854.

The TCR sequence derives from an adult in good health. The chain employs TRBV5-6 and TRBJ1-2; D gene ambiguous. The sequencing here drew on peripheral blood, taken on day 0 of MenACWY control vaccination. The CDR3 is CASRPGRAGDGYTF. The CDR3 coding sequence is TGTGCCAGCAGGCCGGGAAGGGCCGGGGATGGCTACACCTTC. Drawing the rest from reference TRBV5-6 and TRBJ1-2, the complete variable domain is DAGVTQSPTHLIKTRGQQVTLRCSPKSGHDTVSWYQQALGQGPQFIFQYYEEEERQRGNFPDRFSGHQFPNYSSELNVNALLLGDSALYLCASRPGRAGDGYTFGSGTRLTVV.